These 13 T cell receptor beta chains came from one sample sequenced in a study of blood T cells in healthy people across ages. With a J-beta primer mix and a sample-barcoded 5' primer, a second PCR ran about 7 to 11 cycles. TCRdb re-called the 5' RACE reads through MiXCR, storing one row per CDR3 protein. The table lists 540,000 or so distinct CDR3 sequences, 24% of them singletons. This sample also appeared in a second study, on T cells of mothers and their children.

Sequenced: blood. All receptors derive from a boy aged 10-17 years in good health.

This clonotype was found a few times. The V call is TRBV6-2 or TRBV6-3, the J call TRBJ2-7, with TRBD1 identical over 8 bases. In germline, CDR1 is MNHEY, CDR2 SVGEGT. V shed 3 bases, J shed 11 bases, and the junction held 6 bases outside the gene matches. The CDR3 is 12 residues long. CDR3 in amino acids: CASSYPTGVKYF. DNA of the CDR3: TGTGCCAGCAGTTATCCGACAGGGGTTAAGTACTTC.

The V and J genes are TRBV5-1 and TRBJ1-4; D gene unclear. Per the germline V gene, CDR1 is SGHRS and CDR2 is YFSETQ. V gave up 4 bases and J gave up 8 bases, with 15 bases separating them. This CDR3 has 14 residues. The CDR3 sequence: CASSRIASEEKLFF. CDR3 bases: TGCGCCAGCAGCCGGATAGCTTCCGAGGAAAAACTGTTTTTT. The variable domain in full, completed from reference TRBV5-1 and TRBJ1-4, reads KAGVTQTPRYLIKTRGQQVTLSCSPISGHRSVSWYQQTPGQGLQFLFEYFSETQRNKGNFPGRFSGRQFSNSRSEMNVSTLELGDSALYLCASSRIASEEKLFFGSGTQLSVL.

The V call is TRBV7-8, the J call TRBJ2-5; D remains unclear. Judging by the DNA end, TRBJ2-7 fits better; the J call may be wrong. The CDR3 covers 14 residues. CDR1 and CDR2 (germline): SGHVS, FQNEAQ. In nucleotides, the CDR3 is TGTGCCAGCAGCTTTAGGGTTATAATGGGCGAGCAGTACTTC. Residues: CASSFRVIMGEQYF.

As to this clonotype: The junction and the germline gene differ at one end; a read error may be behind it. The rearrangement uses TRBV28 and TRBJ1-6; no definite D call. This CDR3 is 16 amino acids long. Germline loops: CDR1 MDHEN, CDR2 SYDVKM. Here the CDR3 reads CVSSFLGTAYNSPLHF. In nucleotides, the CDR3 is TGTGTCAGCAGTTTCCTCGGTACAGCCTATAATTCACCCCTCCACTTT.

The J gene is TRBJ2-3, the V gene TRBV6-2 or TRBV6-3, with D possibly being TRBD2 (5 bases). V dropped 2 bases and J dropped 8 bases, with 14 bases sitting between them. The CDR3 totals 14 residues. Per the germline V gene, CDR1 is MNHEY and CDR2 is SVGEGT. CDR3 amino acids: CASSYEASRRTQYF. The CDR3 region has the DNA TGTGCCAGCAGTTACGAGGCTAGCCGGCGTACGCAGTATTTT.

The chain links TRBV7-2 to TRBJ2-3, with TRBD2 identical over 8 bases. Losses at the gene ends were 5 bases for V and 5 bases for J; bases not matched to a gene: 6. The CDR3 consists of 14 residues. From germline, CDR1 is SGHTA and CDR2 FQGNSA. The CDR3 spells CASSPGLVGDTQYF. CDR3 DNA sequence: TGTGCCAGCAGCCCGGGACTAGTTGGAGATACGCAGTATTTT.

This clonotype has just a few counts. The CDR3 does not end in the conserved phenylalanine or tryptophan, so this is likely a read error. The rearrangement uses TRBV6-2 or TRBV6-3 and TRBJ1-1, with D perhaps TRBD1 (5 bases). With 3 bases removed from V and 3 bases from J, the gap between germline ends came to 17 bases. CDR1 is MNHEY and CDR2 is SVGEGT in the germline V gene. This CDR3 is built from 16 residues. The CDR3 DNA follows: TGTGCCAGCAGTTATCTCCGTGGGACGTTGGACACTGAAGCTTTCCTT. As protein: CASSYLRGTLDTEAFL.

The J gene is TRBJ2-7, the V gene TRBV4-2, with 12 bases fitting TRBD2. V lost 0 bases, J lost 4 bases, and 13 bases stayed unmatched. The CDR3 loop spans 19 amino acids. CDR1 is LGHNA and CDR2 is YNFKEQ in the germline V gene. Here the CDR3 reads CASSQERTTSGSSSYEQYF. The CDR3, as DNA: TGTGCCAGCAGCCAAGAGAGGACGACTAGCGGGAGCTCCTCATACGAGCAGTACTTC.

This rearrangement joins TRBV7-2 to TRBJ1-4; no reliable D call. This CDR3 comprises 14 residues. The germline CDR1 and CDR2 sequences are SGHTA and FQGNSA. Trimming removed 1 base from V and 9 bases from J, with 12 bases in between. DNA of the CDR3: TGTGCCAGCAGCTTAGGAGGGCAGACACAAAAACTGTTTTTT. This codes for CASSLGGQTQKLFF.

This clonotype was counted only a few times. The CDR3: CASSLQRYQPQHF. CDR3 nucleotides: TGTGCCAGCAGCCTACAAAGGTACCAGCCCCAGCATTTT. The chain carries TRBV12-3 or TRBV12-4 and TRBJ1-5, with D hard to call. V lost 6 bases to trimming and J lost 7 bases, with 13 bases between them. The CDR3 spans 13 residues.

This clonotype appeared a few times. The junction departs from germline at one end; a sequencing error may be responsible. The chain joins TRBV28 to TRBJ1-2; the match to TRBD1 covers 11 bases. This CDR3 has 16 residues. Germline lookup yields CDR1 MDHEN and CDR2 SYDVKM. The CDR3 nucleotides read TGTGCCAGCAGTCCATGGACAGGGGGCGCCCCTTATGGCTGCACCTTC. This encodes CASSPWTGGAPYGCTF.

This clonotype was recorded a few times. The chain employs TRBV28 and TRBJ2-1; D tentatively reads TRBD1 or TRBD2 (5 bases each). Looked up from germline, CDR1 is MDHEN and CDR2 is SYDVKM. This CDR3 region has 16 residues. Trimming left V 1 base short and J 2 bases short, with 12 bases between. The DNA of the CDR3 is TGTGCCAGCAGTTTATCGGGGCTGACGACCTACAATGAGCAGTTCTTC. This codes for CASSLSGLTTYNEQFF.

Turning to this clonotype: At one end, the junction sequence differs from germline, possibly due to a read error. The J gene is TRBJ2-5, the V gene TRBV4-1, with 9 bases that match TRBD2. The DNA end is a closer match to TRBJ2-7, so the J assignment may be wrong. Germline values: CDR1 MGHRA, CDR2 YSYEKL. This CDR3 is built from 15 residues. CDR3 nucleotide sequence: TGCGCCGGCAGCCTCATAGCGGGAGTGGACTACGAGCAGTACTTC. Residues: CAGSLIAGVDYEQYF.